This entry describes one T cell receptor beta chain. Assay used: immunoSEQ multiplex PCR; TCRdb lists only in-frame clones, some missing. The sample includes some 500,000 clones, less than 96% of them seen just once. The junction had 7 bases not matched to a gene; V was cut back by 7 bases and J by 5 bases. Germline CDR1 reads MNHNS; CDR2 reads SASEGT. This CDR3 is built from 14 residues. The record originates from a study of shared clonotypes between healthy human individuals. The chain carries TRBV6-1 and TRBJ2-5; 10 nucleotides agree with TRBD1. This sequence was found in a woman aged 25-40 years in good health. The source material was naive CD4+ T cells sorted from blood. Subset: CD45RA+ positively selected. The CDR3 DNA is TGTGCCAGCACTGAGGGACAGGGGACGGAGACCCAGTACTTC. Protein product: CASTEGQGTETQYF.